Each of the 10 T cell receptor beta chains below was sequenced from the same sample in a study of CD8 T cells in ankylosing spondylitis. TCRdb redid the calling of the 5' RACE reads with MiXCR, one entry per CDR3 protein. The repertoire holds 80,000 to 90,000 distinct CDR3 sequences, with around 25% as singletons. Sequencing was performed on blood, either unsorted or a sorted T cell fraction (not recorded which). Source of these receptors: a male donor with ankylosing spondylitis or in good health (not recorded which).

The CDR3 bases are TGCGCCAGCAGCTCAGACACGGGGGGTAGAGAGACCCAGTACTTC. Translated, it gives CASSSDTGGRETQYF. The rearrangement joins TRBV5-1 to TRBJ2-5, with 7 nucleotides matching TRBD2. This CDR3 region has 15 residues. Trimming removed 3 bases from V and 4 bases from J; junction bases left unmatched: 9. CDR1 and CDR2 from the germline V gene are SGHRS and YFSETQ.

This clonotype was found a few times. The rearrangement joins TRBV6-1 to TRBJ2-1; 7 positions agree with TRBD2. V was clipped by 7 bases and J by 1 base; unmatched bases: 7. The CDR3 runs to 15 residues. Germline CDR1 is MNHNS and CDR2 is SASEGT. The CDR3 DNA sequence: TGTGCCAGCAAATATCGGGGGGAATCCTACAATGAGCAGTTCTTC. Residues: CASKYRGESYNEQFF.

There are many counts of this clonotype. Here the CDR3 DNA reads TGCGCCAGCAGCTCGATAGCTTCTAGCACAGATACGCAGTATTTT. It encodes CASSSIASSTDTQYF. The V gene is TRBV5-1, the J gene TRBJ2-3; no reliable D call. Germline loops: CDR1 SGHRS, CDR2 YFSETQ. CDR3 length: 15 amino acids. Trimming took off 3 bases at V and 0 bases at J, with 11 bases between the two ends.

The rearrangement joins TRBV6-1 to TRBJ2-1; the D is unclear. CDR1 and CDR2 from the germline V gene are MNHNS and SASEGT. This CDR3 spans 13 amino acids. Between the trimmed V and J ends, which lost 8 bases and 2 bases, there was a span of 10 bases. The DNA of the CDR3 is TGTGCCAGCGCCCAGGTACCCTACAATGAGCAGTTCTTC. It encodes CASAQVPYNEQFF.

This chain connects TRBV27 to TRBJ1-4; no reliable D call. Trimming removed 6 bases at V and 0 bases at J, with 11 bases between. This CDR3 region has 15 residues. CDR1 and CDR2 (germline): MNHEY, SMNVEV (reference sequence). The CDR3 DNA reads as TGTGCCAGCAGCCCTAGACCCCCAACTAATGAAAAACTGTTTTTT. Protein product: CASSPRPPTNEKLFF.

CDR3 nucleotides: TGTGCCAGCAGTCCCGCCTTGGCAGGCTTTAATGAAAAACTGTTTTTT. Translated: CASSPALAGFNEKLFF. The chain combines TRBV28 with TRBJ1-4, with unresolved D. The CDR3 length is 16 residues. With 5 bases removed from V and 4 bases from J, the gap between germline ends came to 17 bases. Germline CDR1 reads MDHEN; CDR2 reads SYDVKM.

This clonotype has at least ten counts. This chain uses TRBV20-1 with TRBJ2-3; D gene ambiguous. Germline lookup yields CDR1 DFQATT and CDR2 SNEGSKA (reference sequence). Trimming left V 7 bases short and J 0 bases short, with 11 bases between. This CDR3 is built from 13 residues. CDR3 sequence (DNA): TGCAGTGTCACGGAACCTAGCACAGATACGCAGTATTTT. Protein: CSVTEPSTDTQYF.

This clonotype was counted ten times or more. The chain carries TRBV18 and TRBJ2-1, with a possible D match to TRBD1 (6 bases). Germline V gene sequence: CDR1 KGHSH, CDR2 LQKENI. V dropped 6 bases and J dropped 0 bases, with 15 bases sitting between them. This CDR3 is 16 amino acids long. The chain's CDR3 is CASSLLQGSSYNEQFF. The CDR3 DNA reads TGTGCCAGCTCGCTGCTACAGGGAAGCTCCTACAATGAGCAGTTCTTC.

This clonotype occurred a few times. This chain links TRBV5-5 with TRBJ2-5, with 7 bases matching TRBD2. V lost 1 base, J lost 3 bases, and 3 bases stayed unmatched. The CDR3 has 14 residues. The V gene's germline CDR1 is SGHKS and CDR2 YYEKEE (reference sequence). The CDR3 region is CASSLRLAEETQYF. DNA of the CDR3: TGTGCCAGCAGCTTGAGGCTAGCGGAAGAGACCCAGTACTTC. The full variable domain, rest sourced from reference TRBV5-5 and TRBJ2-5, is DAGVTQSPTHLIKTRGQQVTLRCSPISGHKSVSWYQQVLGQGPQFIFQYYEKEERGRGNFPDRFSARQFPNYSSELNVNALLLGDSALYLCASSLRLAEETQYFGPGTRLLVL.

The chain uses TRBV20-1 and TRBJ1-4; D may be TRBD1 (6 bases). Germline CDR1 reads DFQATT; CDR2 reads SNEGSKA (reference sequence). V dropped 6 bases and J dropped 2 bases, with 13 bases sitting between them. The CDR3 totals 14 residues. This CDR3 is CSAKQGSTNEKLFF. The CDR3 DNA sequence: TGCAGTGCAAAACAGGGTTCCACTAATGAAAAACTGTTTTTT.